Below are 21 T cell receptor beta chains sequenced from a single sample in a study of Graves' ophthalmopathy and Graves' hyperthyroidism (dated 2018 in TCRdb). For sequencing, an Illumina HiSeq 2000 was employed. For repertoire sequencing, TCR beta CDR3 regions were amplified from RNA transcripts. HTBI primers and the Qiagen OneStep RT-PCR kit were used in a first-round RT-PCR, which was followed by a second-round multiplex PCR, size selection and purification. In-frame beta chains were kept once TCRdb had trimmed the public reads at Q25 with fastp and called clones with MiXCR. Duplicate CDR3 protein sequences are folded into a single record with the most common DNA and genes. The table for this sample lists over 450,000 distinct CDR3 sequences; approximately 14% of them were counted only once. Of the sample, approximately 9.8% falls within the top ten clones. The sequencing sample was made of blood. Receptor source: a woman aged 30 to 39 with Graves' ophthalmopathy. Donor details come from another sample of the same person, matched by shared clones.

The sample holds a few counts of this clonotype. J is TRBJ2-7 and V is TRBV27; 11 nucleotides line up with TRBD1. Germline V gene data show CDR1 as MNHEY and CDR2 as SMNVEV (reference sequence). The CDR3 contains 15 residues. The V gene end was trimmed by 5 bases and the J gene end by 6 bases; junction bases not matched to a gene: 9. This CDR3 is CASSPSRTGGAEQYF. The CDR3 DNA reads as TGTGCCAGCAGTCCATCCCGGACAGGGGGCGCCGAGCAGTACTTC.

This clonotype was observed many times. V usage is TRBV29-1 and J usage is TRBJ1-2; no definite D call. Per germline, CDR1 SQVTM and CDR2 ANQGSEA. V shed 2 bases and J shed 8 bases, with 6 bases lying between them. The CDR3 is 10 residues long. For the CDR3, the DNA is TGCAGCGTTGAATACCGGGGCTACACCTTC. Its translation is CSVEYRGYTF.

At least ten counts were recorded for this clonotype. V is TRBV25-1 and J is TRBJ2-7, with TRBD1 matching 7 bases. This CDR3 has 14 amino acids. J gave up 1 base and V 4 bases, and 4 bases lay outside the gene matches. In germline, CDR1 is MGHDK, CDR2 SYGVNS. The DNA for the CDR3 is TGTGCCAGCAGTGGAACAGGGGAGTCCTACGAGCAGTACTTC. This translates into CASSGTGESYEQYF.

This clonotype was picked up many times. The chain employs TRBV6-1 and TRBJ1-1; 9 bases map to TRBD1. Trimming removed 3 bases from V and 5 bases from J; junction bases left unmatched: 7. The CDR3 has 15 amino acids. Germline CDR1 is MNHNS and CDR2 is SASEGT. The CDR3 DNA reads as TGTGCCAGCAGTGATGCCCACAGGGGGCAAACTGAAGCTTTCTTT. This sequence encodes CASSDAHRGQTEAFF.

Comment on this clonotype: A much larger clone differs from this one at a single base, so this may be a read error. No conserved phenylalanine or tryptophan is present at the end of the CDR3, so a read error is the likely explanation. The chain employs TRBV20-1 and TRBJ2-5; maybe TRBD1 (5 bases). Per the germline V gene, CDR1 is DFQATT and CDR2 is SNEGSKA (reference sequence). CDR3 size: 14 residues. Deletions cut 0 bases from V and 2 bases from J, with 10 bases between. CDR3 coding DNA: TGCAGTGCTAGAGATCAAAGGGGACAAGAGACCCAGTACTCC. This gives the protein CSARDQRGQETQYS.

CDR3 region: CAWDSSGRAGETQYF. The CDR3 region has the DNA TGTGCCTGGGATTCTAGCGGGAGGGCCGGAGAGACCCAGTACTTC. The rearrangement uses TRBV30 and TRBJ2-5; TRBD2 matches 12 bases. J was trimmed by 4 bases and V by 5 bases; bases with no gene match: 8. The CDR3 extends over 15 amino acids. Germline-derived CDR1 and CDR2 are GTSNPN and SVGIG (reference sequence).

This sequence joins TRBV20-1 and TRBJ1-1; D gene unclear. Germline V CDR1 and CDR2: DFQATT, SNEGSKA (reference sequence). V dropped 0 bases and J dropped 3 bases, with 11 bases sitting between them. The CDR3 has 14 residues. The CDR3 spells CSARDLAEYTEAFF. The CDR3 DNA reads TGCAGTGCTAGAGATCTGGCAGAATACACTGAAGCTTTCTTT.

This clonotype was observed a few times. The chain has TRBV19 and TRBJ1-6; 11 bases align to TRBD1. Germline assignment: CDR1 LNHDA and CDR2 SQIVND (reference sequence). CDR3 length equals 17 residues. V lost 4 bases to trimming and J lost 0 bases; unmatched junction nucleotides: 2. The CDR3 nucleotides are TGTGCCAGTAGTAGGACAGGGGGCAGCTCCTATAATTCACCCCTCCACTTT. Translation gives CASSRTGGSSYNSPLHF.

This clonotype was counted a few times. This sequence may be a read error, since a much larger clone differs from it by one base. The V and J genes are TRBV30 and TRBJ1-5; D is perhaps TRBD1 (5 bases). The V end lost 2 bases, the J end lost 6 bases, and 11 bases lay between the germline ends. The CDR3 contains 13 residues. Germline CDR1 reads GTSNPN; CDR2 reads SVGIG (reference sequence). CDR3 loop: CAWSIRGGQPQHF. The CDR3 region has the DNA TGTGCCTGGAGTATACGGGGGGGTCAGCCCCAGCATTTT.

This clonotype has a count of ten or more. The chain couples TRBV27 to TRBJ1-5, with no clear D. CDR3 length: 12 residues. Trimming removed 3 bases at V and 4 bases at J, with 4 bases between. Looked up from germline, CDR1 is MNHEY and CDR2 is SMNVEV (reference sequence). CDR3 in DNA: TGTGCCAGCAGTTTGACGAATCAGCCCCAGCATTTT. As protein: CASSLTNQPQHF.

This clonotype occurred many times. The J gene is TRBJ2-7, the V gene TRBV5-1; perhaps TRBD2 as D (6 bases). Trimming stripped 8 bases from V and 3 bases from J, with 12 bases between. Germline lookup yields CDR1 SGHRS and CDR2 YFSETQ. This CDR3 is built from 12 residues. The CDR3 DNA follows: TGCGCCAGTCAGGGAGGCCTCTACGAGCAGTACTTC. Its translation: CASQGGLYEQYF.

The genes are TRBV29-1 and TRBJ1-1; TRBD1 aligns across 7 bases. The CDR3 extends over 14 amino acids. V trimming: 6 bases; J trimming: 6 bases; junction bases outside the gene matches: 13. CDR1 SQVTM and CDR2 ANQGSEA come from the germline V gene. The chain's CDR3 is CSVLQGEGLPEAFF. The CDR3 nucleotides are TGCAGCGTCCTCCAGGGGGAGGGACTCCCTGAAGCTTTCTTT.

This clonotype was seen at least ten times. This rearrangement joins TRBV2 to TRBJ2-7; possible D gene TRBD1, 6 bases. V dropped 7 bases and J dropped 7 bases, with 20 bases sitting between them. The CDR3 consists of 14 residues. In germline, CDR1 is SNHLY, CDR2 FYNNEI. CDR3: CASMSRGSNGEQYF. The DNA of the CDR3 is TGTGCCAGCATGTCGAGGGGGAGTAATGGGGAGCAGTACTTC.

This clonotype was recorded at least ten times. CDR3 in DNA: TGCGCCAGCAGCGTACAGGGGGCGGACTATGGCTACACCTTC. Translated: CASSVQGADYGYTF. The chain uses TRBV4-1 and TRBJ1-2; 9 bases are a match to TRBD1. V shed 5 bases and J 3 bases; nucleotides not matched to a gene: 4. CDR3 length: 14 residues. CDR1 and CDR2 from the germline V gene are MGHRA and YSYEKL.

There are many counts of this clonotype. This sequence joins TRBV7-9 and TRBJ2-7, with D unclear. Trimming pared 4 bases from V and 6 bases from J, leaving 10 bases between. CDR1 SEHNR and CDR2 FQNEAQ come from the germline V gene (reference sequence). This CDR3 comprises 12 residues. CDR3 in DNA: TGTGCCAGCAGCTCCGGACCCCCCGAGCAGTACTTC. It codes for CASSSGPPEQYF.

At least ten counts were recorded for this clonotype. The CDR3, as DNA: TGTGCCAGCAGTCGCCATAGCGGGGGGAACACCGGGGAGCTGTTTTTT. Residues: CASSRHSGGNTGELFF. The V call is TRBV6-1, the J call TRBJ2-2, with 9 nucleotides matching TRBD2. The V segment lost 5 bases and the J segment 1 base; nucleotides outside the gene matches: 5. Germline assignment: CDR1 MNHNS and CDR2 SASEGT. The CDR3 loop spans 16 amino acids.

This clonotype was counted many times. The V and J genes are TRBV20-1 and TRBJ1-1, with D perhaps matching TRBD1 (5 bases). Trimming cost V 7 bases and J 4 bases, with 13 bases left between them. This CDR3 is 12 amino acids long. Per the germline V gene, CDR1 is DFQATT and CDR2 is SNEGSKA (reference sequence). The CDR3 spells CSVTGGVTEAFF. The CDR3 bases are TGCAGTGTAACGGGGGGGGTCACTGAAGCTTTCTTT.

This clonotype has at least ten counts. The V call is TRBV20-1, the J call TRBJ2-7; possibly TRBD2 for D (6 bases). Trimming removed 2 bases at V and 5 bases at J, with 16 bases between. Germline V gene sequence: CDR1 DFQATT, CDR2 SNEGSKA (reference sequence). The CDR3 extends over 14 amino acids. The CDR3 loop is CSARKFGGRNEQYF. In nucleotides, the CDR3 is TGCAGTGCTAGAAAGTTCGGGGGTCGGAACGAGCAGTACTTC.

This clonotype was recorded at least ten times. The chain joins TRBV2 to TRBJ2-5, with D unresolved. Germline CDR1 and CDR2: SNHLY and FYNNEI. The CDR3 runs to 11 residues. The V gene lost 6 bases and the J gene lost 2 bases, with 4 bases spanning the gap. CDR3 nucleotide sequence: TGTGCCAGCAGGGAACAAGAGACCCAGTACTTC. Its protein product is CASREQETQYF.

This clonotype has more than one count but fewer than ten. The chain has TRBV27 and TRBJ1-1; 8 nucleotides align to TRBD1. CDR3 length: 15 amino acids. V trimming: 6 bases; J trimming: 1 base; junction bases outside the gene matches: 7. The germline V gene encodes CDR1 MNHEY and CDR2 SMNVEV (reference sequence). The CDR3 region has the DNA TGTGCCAGCAGCCCCAGAGGGACAGGGAACACTGAAGCTTTCTTT. This encodes CASSPRGTGNTEAFF.

The table lists this clonotype with many counts. Sequence at one end of the junction differs from germline and may be a read error. The chain combines TRBV27 with TRBJ1-1, with D maybe TRBD1 (6 bases). The CDR3 runs 15 residues. CDR1 MNHEY and CDR2 SMNVEV come from the germline V gene (reference sequence). The CDR3 bases are TGTGCCAGCAGTTTAAGCGGGGGGCCGAACGCTGAAGCTTTCTTT. It translates to CASSLSGGPNAEAFF.